The 29 T cell receptor beta chains reported below all come from one sample, sequenced in a study of T cell responses to AZD1222 COVID-19 vaccine. Sequencing was performed with immunoSEQ multiplex PCR; in TCRdb, only in-frame clones are kept and a portion is missing. The sample contains about 97,000 clones, roughly 84% of which appear only once. The input for sequencing was peripheral blood, taken on day 0 of AZD1222 vaccination. Every receptor here comes from an adult in good health.

The genes are TRBV19 and TRBJ2-7, with D possibly matching TRBD1 (6 bases). CDR1 is LNHDA, CDR2 SQIVND, per germline (reference sequence). This CDR3 contains 15 residues. The V end lost 2 bases, the J end lost 4 bases, and 15 bases lay between the germline ends. In DNA, the CDR3 is TGTGCCAGTAGTATATTTTCAGGGGCGAGTTACGAGCAGTACTTC. This translates into CASSIFSGASYEQYF. The entire variable domain, with the rest obtained from reference TRBV19 and TRBJ2-7, is as follows: DGGITQSPKYLFRKEGQNVTLSCEQNLNHDAMYWYRQDPGQGLRLIYYSQIVNDFQKGDIAEGYSVSREKKESFPLTVTSAQKNPTAFYLCASSIFSGASYEQYFGPGTRLTVT.

The chain carries TRBV3-1 (or the pseudogene TRBV3-2) and TRBJ1-4; 8 bases map to TRBD1. The germline V gene encodes CDR1 LGHDT and CDR2 YNNKEL (reference sequence). V gave up 3 bases and J gave up 8 bases; unmatched junction bases: 2. The CDR3 consists of 13 residues. The DNA of the CDR3 is TGTGCCAGCAGCCAGCGGACAGGGGAAAAACTGTTTTTT. Its translation: CASSQRTGEKLFF.

V and J are TRBV4-1 and TRBJ2-2; TRBD1 is a possible D gene (5 bases). The CDR3 has 16 residues. Between the trimmed V and J ends, which lost 2 bases and 5 bases, there was a span of 15 bases. Germline CDR1 reads MGHRA; CDR2 reads YSYEKL. DNA of the CDR3: TGCGCCAGCAGCCAACCGGTGTACAGGACGACCGGGGAGCTGTTTTTT. Translation: CASSQPVYRTTGELFF.

The chain links TRBV7-9 to TRBJ1-1; no definite D call. The V gene lost 5 bases and the J gene lost 1 base, with 11 bases spanning the gap. The CDR3 totals 14 residues. Germline values: CDR1 SEHNR, CDR2 FQNEAQ (reference sequence). Written as DNA, the CDR3 is TGTGCCAGCAGCCGAATTGACAAGAACACTGAAGCTTTCTTT. As protein: CASSRIDKNTEAFF.

In its sample, this clone was seen a few times. The chain recombines TRBV30 with TRBJ2-7; no clear D. The V end lost 0 bases, the J end lost 6 bases, and 9 bases lay between the germline ends. Germline V gene data show CDR1 as GTSNPN and CDR2 as SVGIG (reference sequence). There are 12 residues in the CDR3. CDR3 DNA sequence: TGTGCCTGGAGTGTCCCCCCTGGCGAGCAGTACTTC. Translated: CAWSVPPGEQYF.

This chain connects TRBV27 to TRBJ2-5; a possible D gene is TRBD1 (7 bases). The V and J ends lost 5 bases and 2 bases respectively, with 18 bases between them. CDR3 length equals 16 residues. Germline-derived CDR1 and CDR2 are MNHEY and SMNVEV (reference sequence). The CDR3 DNA sequence: TGTGCCAGCAGTGGGGGGTCGGGACAGATACAAGAGACCCAGTACTTC. This sequence encodes CASSGGSGQIQETQYF.

The V and J genes are TRBV28 and TRBJ2-7; 8 positions match TRBD2. V was pared by 9 bases and J by 2 bases, with 6 bases of the junction left unmatched. The germline V gene encodes CDR1 MDHEN and CDR2 SYDVKM. There are 13 residues in the CDR3. The CDR3 DNA reads TGTGCCAGTCATAGCGGGAAGACCTACGAGCAGTACTTC. Translating it yields CASHSGKTYEQYF. The whole variable domain, remainder taken from reference TRBV28 and TRBJ2-7, is DVKVTQSSRYLVKRTGEKVFLECVQDMDHENMFWYRQDPGLGLRLIYFSYDVKMKEKGDIPEGYSVSREKKERFSLILESASTNQTSMYLCASHSGKTYEQYFGPGTRLTVT.

This chain uses TRBV28 with TRBJ1-1, with D unclear. With 7 bases removed from V and 1 base from J, the gap between germline ends came to 10 bases. CDR3 length: 13 amino acids. From germline, CDR1 is MDHEN and CDR2 SYDVKM. The DNA for the CDR3 is TGTGCCAGCACCAGAATGACGAACACTGAAGCTTTCTTT. Translating it yields CASTRMTNTEAFF. Full variable domain (outside the CDR3, taken from reference TRBV28 and TRBJ1-1): DVKVTQSSRYLVKRTGEKVFLECVQDMDHENMFWYRQDPGLGLRLIYFSYDVKMKEKGDIPEGYSVSREKKERFSLILESASTNQTSMYLCASTRMTNTEAFFGQGTRLTVV.

The chain has TRBV27 and TRBJ2-3; 8 nucleotides agree with TRBD1. The CDR3 totals 16 residues. The ends lost 0 bases at V and 2 bases at J; junction bases unmatched: 4. Germline loops: CDR1 MNHEY, CDR2 SMNVEV (reference sequence). For the CDR3, the DNA is TGTGCCAGCAGTTTATCGGACAGGGATATCACAGATACGCAGTATTTT. This sequence encodes CASSLSDRDITDTQYF.

The chain joins TRBV6-6 to TRBJ2-3, with 8 bases lining up with TRBD2. This CDR3 contains 14 residues. The J segment lost 2 bases and the V segment lost 6 bases, leaving 4 bases of the junction unmatched. Germline V lookup: CDR1 MNHNY, CDR2 SVGAGI (reference sequence). The CDR3 DNA reads as TGTGCCAGCAGAATAGCGGGGCACACAGATACGCAGTATTTT. Translation gives CASRIAGHTDTQYF.

This chain connects TRBV7-3 to TRBJ2-1; TRBD2 might be the D (6 bases). V lost 2 bases and J lost 10, with 12 bases in between. Germline V gives CDR1 SGHTA, CDR2 FQGTGA. The CDR3 loop spans 13 amino acids. Here the CDR3 reads CASSLGGSDEQFF. In DNA, the CDR3 is TGTGCCAGCAGCTTAGGAGGGAGTGACGAGCAGTTCTTC.

This chain uses TRBV5-1 with TRBJ2-2, with D possibly TRBD1 on 5 matching bases. In germline, CDR1 is SGHRS, CDR2 YFSETQ. The V gene lost 0 bases and the J gene lost 4 bases, with 10 bases spanning the gap. The CDR3 contains 15 residues. For the CDR3, the DNA is TGCGCCAGCAGCTTGGCAGGGTTCCCCACCGGGGAGCTGTTTTTT. This encodes CASSLAGFPTGELFF.

The rearrangement joins TRBV28 to TRBJ1-4, with unresolved D. The CDR3 length is 16 residues. Trimming shortened V by 3 bases and J by 4 bases, and 15 bases separated the two germline ends. Germline V gene lookup returns CDR1 MDHEN and CDR2 SYDVKM. The CDR3 reads CASSFLIGRGNEKLFF. The CDR3 coding sequence is TGTGCCAGCAGTTTTTTGATTGGACGGGGTAATGAAAAACTGTTTTTT.

The chain couples TRBV3-1 (or the pseudogene TRBV3-2) to TRBJ2-7; D remains unclear. The V gene lost 7 bases and the J gene lost 4 bases, with 20 bases spanning the gap. The CDR3 has 15 amino acids. CDR1 is LGHDT and CDR2 is YNNKEL in the germline V gene (reference sequence). CDR3 sequence (DNA): TGTGCCAGCACCTACTCGATTGCCCGCGCTTACGAGCAGTACTTC. This gives the protein CASTYSIARAYEQYF.

This clone has just one count. The CDR3 spells CASSYWAGGQDEQFF. The DNA for the CDR3 is TGTGCCAGCAGTTACTGGGCAGGGGGCCAGGATGAGCAGTTCTTC. The chain has TRBV6-6 and TRBJ2-1, with 8 nucleotides matching TRBD1. Germline CDR1 reads MNHNY; CDR2 reads SVGAGI (reference sequence). V dropped 1 base and J dropped 8; count of bases not matched to a gene: 7. The CDR3 contains 15 residues.

The rearrangement links TRBV30 to TRBJ1-1; 8 bases line up with TRBD1. This CDR3 comprises 15 residues. Losses at the gene ends were 0 bases for V and 10 bases for J; bases not matched to a gene: 13. Per germline, CDR1 GTSNPN and CDR2 SVGIG (reference sequence). In DNA form, the CDR3 reads TGTGCCTGGAGTGTACTTAAGTGGCAAGACAGGGGAGCTTTCTTT. It codes for CAWSVLKWQDRGAFF. Filled out from reference TRBV30 and TRBJ1-1, the complete variable domain reads SQTIHQWPATLVQPVGSPLSLECTVEGTSNPNLYWYRQAAGRGLQLLFYSVGIGQISSEVPQNLSASRPQDRQFILSSKKLLLSDSGFYLCAWSVLKWQDRGAFFGQGTRLTVV.

The chain employs TRBV4-1 and TRBJ2-7, with 9 nucleotides matching TRBD1. The CDR3 length is 16 residues. J gave up 1 base and V 1 base, and 5 bases lay outside the gene matches. The germline V gene encodes CDR1 MGHRA and CDR2 YSYEKL. The CDR3 sequence: CASSQAGQGPSYEQYF. CDR3 coding DNA: TGCGCCAGCAGCCAAGCCGGACAGGGGCCATCCTACGAGCAGTACTTC.

This chain joins TRBV9 and TRBJ2-2; tentative D call: TRBD2 (6 bases). Trimming pared 3 bases from V and 4 bases from J, leaving 16 bases between. Looked up from germline, CDR1 is SGDLS and CDR2 is YYNGEE. There are 16 residues in the CDR3. The CDR3 nucleotides read TGTGCCAGCAGCGGATGGAAGGGAGGAGGCACCGGGGAGCTGTTTTTT. Its protein product is CASSGWKGGGTGELFF. Drawing the rest from reference TRBV9 and TRBJ2-2, the complete variable domain is DSGVTQTPKHLITATGQRVTLRCSPRSGDLSVYWYQQSLDQGLQFLIQYYNGEERAKGNILERFSAQQFPDLHSELNLSSLELGDSALYFCASSGWKGGGTGELFFGEGSRLTVL.

The rearrangement uses TRBV29-1 and TRBJ2-5; D unclear. Trimming took 6 bases from V and 2 from J, leaving 16 bases between them. The germline V gene has CDR1 SQVTM and CDR2 ANQGSEA. The CDR3 extends over 14 amino acids. CDR3 coding DNA: TGCAGCGTCCCAGACCGATCCAGGCAAGAGACCCAGTACTTC. This encodes CSVPDRSRQETQYF. The whole variable domain, filled in from reference TRBV29-1 and TRBJ2-5, reads SAVISQKPSRDICQRGTSLTIQCQVDSQVTMMFWYRQQPGQSLTLIATANQGSEATYESGFVIDKFPISRPNLTFSTLTVSNMSPEDSSIYLCSVPDRSRQETQYFGPGTRLLVL.

V usage is TRBV2 and J usage is TRBJ2-7; 9 nucleotides line up with TRBD1. CDR1 and CDR2 from the germline V gene are SNHLY and FYNNEI. V lost 7 bases and J lost 3; bases outside the gene matches: 7. The CDR3 is 14 residues long. The CDR3 nucleotides are TGTGCCAGCACTGATGGACAGGGGTTCTACGAGCAGTACTTC. It specifies CASTDGQGFYEQYF.

This clone was observed a single time. This chain connects TRBV29-1 to TRBJ1-1; D gene unclear. The CDR3 loop spans 13 amino acids. Germline assignment: CDR1 SQVTM and CDR2 ANQGSEA. V lost 7 bases, J lost 0 bases, and 12 bases lay in between. The CDR3 bases are TGCAGCGGGCAACAATCCATGAACACTGAAGCTTTCTTT. It specifies CSGQQSMNTEAFF.

The chain recombines TRBV19 with TRBJ2-2, with 7 bases aligning to TRBD1. From germline, CDR1 is LNHDA and CDR2 SQIVND (reference sequence). There are 14 residues in the CDR3. Trimming cost V 6 bases and J 8 bases; bases outside gene matches: 9. In DNA form, the CDR3 reads TGTGCCAGTAGGACGACAGGGACGGGTGGGGAGCTGTTTTTT. It is translated as CASRTTGTGGELFF.

The genes are TRBV7-2 and TRBJ2-2; D remains unclear. The CDR3 is 14 amino acids. The germline V and J ends were trimmed by 5 bases and 3 bases, with 10 bases remaining between them. CDR1 SGHTA and CDR2 FQGNSA come from the germline V gene. CDR3 sequence (DNA): TGTGCCAGCAGCCTACATAAGGACACCGGGGAGCTGTTTTTT. As protein: CASSLHKDTGELFF.

The table lists this clone with a count of one. The chain uses TRBV6-6 and TRBJ2-7, with 7 bases identical to TRBD1. Trimming cost V 2 bases and J 3 bases; bases outside gene matches: 7. Germline V gives CDR1 MNHNY, CDR2 SVGAGI (reference sequence). The CDR3 consists of 15 residues. This CDR3 reads CASSYPSQGSYEQYF. DNA of the CDR3: TGTGCCAGCAGTTACCCCTCACAGGGGAGCTACGAGCAGTACTTC.

The rearrangement links TRBV4-2 to TRBJ2-7; 9 bases are shared with TRBD2. With 1 base clipped from V and 1 base from J, the junction kept 2 bases outside the gene matches. This CDR3 spans 15 amino acids. Germline loops: CDR1 LGHNA, CDR2 YNFKEQ. DNA for the CDR3: TGTGCCAGCAGCCAAGGACTAGCGGATTCCTACGAGCAGTACTTC. The encoded protein is CASSQGLADSYEQYF.

Turning to this clone: At one end the junction does not follow the germline gene, possibly because of a read error. The chain links TRBV28 to TRBJ1-2, with D possibly TRBD1 on 6 matching bases. Germline V gene lookup returns CDR1 MDHEN and CDR2 SYDVKM. This CDR3 comprises 13 residues. Here the CDR3 DNA reads TGTGCCAGCAGTGAAAATGAACAGCGGAAGGGGGCCTTC. This sequence encodes CASSENEQRKGAF.

This chain uses TRBV19 with TRBJ2-2; possibly TRBD1 or TRBD2 for D (6 bases each). The CDR3 has 13 amino acids. Germline CDR1 LNHDA, CDR2 SQIVND (reference sequence). Trimming stripped 6 bases from V and 8 bases from J, with 13 bases between. The CDR3 sequence: CASRQGGGGELFF. The CDR3 region has the DNA TGTGCCAGTAGACAGGGAGGTGGAGGGGAGCTGTTTTTT. Combining the CDR3 with reference TRBV19 and TRBJ2-2 gives the whole variable domain DGGITQSPKYLFRKEGQNVTLSCEQNLNHDAMYWYRQDPGQGLRLIYYSQIVNDFQKGDIAEGYSVSREKKESFPLTVTSAQKNPTAFYLCASRQGGGGELFFGEGSRLTVL.

This chain joins TRBV2 and TRBJ1-1, with D possibly being TRBD1 (6 bases). V shed 3 bases and J shed 3 bases, with 11 bases lying between them. Germline values: CDR1 SNHLY, CDR2 FYNNEI. This CDR3 is 14 amino acids long. For the CDR3, the DNA is TGTGCCAGCAGTGACCGGAGACAGGACACTGAAGCTTTCTTT. Amino acid sequence: CASSDRRQDTEAFF.

The chain couples TRBV5-6 to TRBJ2-5; D gene unclear. This CDR3 comprises 15 residues. Germline V gives CDR1 SGHDT, CDR2 YYEEEE. V shed 3 bases and J shed 2 bases, with 14 bases lying between them. CDR3 region: CASSYRTLGQETQYF. For the CDR3, the DNA is TGTGCCAGCAGCTATAGGACGCTAGGACAAGAGACCCAGTACTTC.